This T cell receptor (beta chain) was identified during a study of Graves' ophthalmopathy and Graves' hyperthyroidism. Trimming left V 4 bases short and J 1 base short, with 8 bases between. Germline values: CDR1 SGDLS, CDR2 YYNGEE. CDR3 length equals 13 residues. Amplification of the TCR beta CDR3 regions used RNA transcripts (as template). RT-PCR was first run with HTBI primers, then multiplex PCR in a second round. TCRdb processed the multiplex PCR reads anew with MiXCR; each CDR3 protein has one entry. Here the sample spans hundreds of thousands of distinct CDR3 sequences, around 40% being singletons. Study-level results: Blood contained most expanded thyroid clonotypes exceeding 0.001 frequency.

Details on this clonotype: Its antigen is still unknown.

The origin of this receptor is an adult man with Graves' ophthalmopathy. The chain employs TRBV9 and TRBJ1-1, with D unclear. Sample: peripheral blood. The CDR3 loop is CASSQVGNTEAFF. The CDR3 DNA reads TGTGCCAGCAGCCAAGTCGGGAACACTGAAGCTTTCTTT.